This T cell receptor beta chain is drawn from a study of blood T cell repertoires in COVID-19. Study overall: The study drew acute and convalescent COVID-19 samples from the United States, Italy and Spain. PBMCs, B-cell-depleted T cells, or T cells were the source of the cDNA or gDNA that made up the material.

With regard to this clone: At the DNA level, this CDR3 is encoded by other sequences in the same sample as well.

Clones were read by immunoSEQ multiplex PCR, and TCRdb kept only the in-frame ones, dropping some. The profile shows 650,000 to 800,000 clones, approximately 90% of them singletons. CDR1 is SGHNT and CDR2 is YYREEE in the germline V gene (reference sequence). There are 13 residues in the CDR3. The V end was cut by 0 bases, the J end by 3 bases, with 6 bases between. Source material: peripheral blood. The chain is built from TRBV5-4 and TRBJ1-1; D is uncertain. The TCR comes from a woman aged 18-29 years with acute or convalescent COVID-19. CDR3 in amino acids: CASSLAVDTEAFF. The CDR3 region has the DNA TGTGCCAGCAGCTTGGCGGTTGACACTGAAGCTTTCTTT.